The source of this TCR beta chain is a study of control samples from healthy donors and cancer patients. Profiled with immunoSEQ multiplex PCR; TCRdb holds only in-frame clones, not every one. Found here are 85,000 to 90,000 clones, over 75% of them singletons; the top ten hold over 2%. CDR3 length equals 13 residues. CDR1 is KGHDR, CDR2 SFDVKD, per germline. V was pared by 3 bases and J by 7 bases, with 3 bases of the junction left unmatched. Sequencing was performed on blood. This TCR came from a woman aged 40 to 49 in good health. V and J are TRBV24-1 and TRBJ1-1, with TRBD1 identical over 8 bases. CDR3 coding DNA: TGTGCCACCAGTGATCCCGGGACAGGTGAAGCTTTCTTT. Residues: CATSDPGTGEAFF.